Listed below are T cell receptor beta chains from one sample, sequenced in a study of beta chain features in type 1 diabetes. Only in-frame clones appear in the TCRdb table, and some are missing; sequencing was by immunoSEQ multiplex PCR. The sample shows some 500,000 clones, 9.5% to 12% of them seen only once. Source material: naive CD4+ T cells from blood. These receptors were collected from a woman aged 18-35 years in good health. The CDR3 runs from the conserved cysteine through the conserved F or W. A D gene is named only where the DNA matches it firmly. The size field is filled for only some rows; it gives once, few, many or a size class.

CDR3 DNA: TGCGCCAGCAGCCAAGATCTGGTAGCGGGGGCGTCCTACAATGAGCAGTTCTTC; CDR3 protein: CASSQDLVAGASYNEQFF; D gene: TRBD2; V gene: TRBV4-3; clone size: few; J gene: TRBJ2-1
CDR3 DNA: TGTGCCAGCAGCCTAGAGGGGGTACCCGGGGAGCTGTTTTTT; CDR3 protein: CASSLEGVPGELFF; D gene: .; V gene: TRBV7-8; clone size: .; J gene: TRBJ2-2
CDR3 DNA: TGTGCCAGCAGCTTAGATTTTAGGCAGACTCTAGCCAAAAACATTCAGTACTTC; CDR3 protein: CASSLDFRQTLAKNIQYF; D gene: .; V gene: TRBV7-2; clone size: .; J gene: TRBJ2-4
CDR3 DNA: TGTGCCAGCAGCTTCCTCCGCGGTAGATCCTTGGAGCAGTACTTC; CDR3 protein: CASSFLRGRSLEQYF; D gene: .; V gene: TRBV7-9; clone size: few; J gene: TRBJ2-7
CDR3 DNA: TGTGCCAGCAGCCTTAGCGGGGGCACAGATACGCAGTATTTT; CDR3 protein: CASSLSGGTDTQYF; D gene: TRBD2; V gene: TRBV7-2; clone size: few; J gene: TRBJ2-3
CDR3 DNA: TGTGCCACCAGCAGAGAACTGGGGAGCACCGGGGAGCTGTTTTTT; CDR3 protein: CATSRELGSTGELFF; D gene: .; V gene: TRBV15; clone size: .; J gene: TRBJ2-2
CDR3 DNA: TGTGCCAGCAGCAATACAGGTCCAGGCAACTATGGCTACACCTTC; CDR3 protein: CASSNTGPGNYGYTF; D gene: .; V gene: TRBV9; clone size: .; J gene: TRBJ1-2
CDR3 DNA: TGCGCCAGCAGCCAAGATCGTGGAAATAATGAAAAACTGTTTTTT; CDR3 protein: CASSQDRGNNEKLFF; D gene: .; V gene: TRBV4-1; clone size: .; J gene: TRBJ1-4
CDR3 DNA: TGTGCCAGCAGTCCCGGGGGGTCCCAAGAGACCCAGTACTTC; CDR3 protein: CASSPGGSQETQYF; D gene: TRBD2; V gene: TRBV2; clone size: .; J gene: TRBJ2-5
CDR3 DNA: TGTGCCAGCAGCTTTGGGTTTAGCAATCAGCCCCAGCATTTT; CDR3 protein: CASSFGFSNQPQHF; D gene: .; V gene: TRBV7-2; clone size: .; J gene: TRBJ1-5
CDR3 DNA: TGCAGCGTTGAAAACAGGGGGCAGGGGAAAGCTTTCTTT; CDR3 protein: CSVENRGQGKAFF; D gene: TRBD1; V gene: TRBV29-1; clone size: .; J gene: TRBJ1-1
CDR3 DNA: TGTGCCAGCTCACCAGCAGGGGCACGGACAGATACGCAGTATTTT; CDR3 protein: CASSPAGARTDTQYF; D gene: .; V gene: TRBV18; clone size: .; J gene: TRBJ2-3
CDR3 DNA: TGCGCCAGCAGTCAATCGGAATTTATGGCTAGCGCGGACTCCCAAGAGACCCAGTACTTC; CDR3 protein: CASSQSEFMASADSQETQYF; D gene: .; V gene: TRBV23-1; clone size: .; J gene: TRBJ2-5
CDR3 DNA: TGCGCCAGCAGTCAGGGTCGCTCCAGACACGAGCTCAAAAACATTCAGTACTTC; CDR3 protein: CASSQGRSRHELKNIQYF; D gene: .; V gene: TRBV23-1; clone size: few; J gene: TRBJ2-4
CDR3 DNA: TGTGCCAGCAGCCAAGCCTGGGTCACCGGGGAGCTGTTTTTT; CDR3 protein: CASSQAWVTGELFF; D gene: .; V gene: TRBV14; clone size: few; J gene: TRBJ2-2
CDR3 DNA: TGTGCCTGGAGTCTTGATAGTCTGGGTGGCTACACCTTC; CDR3 protein: CAWSLDSLGGYTF; D gene: .; V gene: TRBV30; clone size: many; J gene: TRBJ1-2
CDR3 DNA: TGTGCCAGCAGCTGGGGACAGGGGACGTATGGCTACACCTTC; CDR3 protein: CASSWGQGTYGYTF; D gene: TRBD1; V gene: TRBV7-2; clone size: few; J gene: TRBJ1-2
CDR3 DNA: TGTGCCAGCAGCTTAAGGGATGGGGCGCAGTATTTT; CDR3 protein: CASSLRDGAQYF; D gene: .; V gene: TRBV7-6; clone size: .; J gene: TRBJ2-3
CDR3 DNA: TGTGCCAGCAGCTTACGTTATACAGGGGATGAGCAGTTCTTC; CDR3 protein: CASSLRYTGDEQFF; D gene: TRBD1; V gene: TRBV7-2; clone size: few; J gene: TRBJ2-1
CDR3 DNA: TGTGCCAGCAGGCCCCCGGGAACCACAGATACGCAGTATTTT; CDR3 protein: CASRPPGTTDTQYF; D gene: .; V gene: TRBV7-9; clone size: few; J gene: TRBJ2-3
CDR3 DNA: TGCAGTTGTGGGCGGTTCCAAGAGACCCAGTACTTC; CDR3 protein: CSCGRFQETQYF; D gene: .; V gene: TRBV29-1; clone size: few; J gene: TRBJ2-5
CDR3 DNA: TGTGCCAGCAGGAAGAGCGGGGGCTCCTACAATGAGCAGTTCTTC; CDR3 protein: CASRKSGGSYNEQFF; D gene: TRBD2; V gene: TRBV7-8; clone size: few; J gene: TRBJ2-1